The rows below give T cell receptor beta chains drawn from one sample of a study of CD8 T cells in Susac syndrome. Each CDR3 protein is one row after TCRdb ran MiXCR on the immunoSEQ multiplex PCR reads. The sample holds around 200,000 distinct CDR3 sequences; 90% to 95% are singletons and the top ten take about 0.1%. Sequencing was performed on CD4+ T cells from PBMCs. The receptors come from a human donor in good health. CDR3s include the opening cysteine and the closing phenylalanine or tryptophan. D genes are given only for firm matches.

J,D,V,CDR3,DNA
TRBJ1-1,.,TRBV3-1,CATIKGGAFF,TGTGCCACTATTAAGGGGGGAGCTTTCTTT
TRBJ1-1,.,TRBV2,CASSATGYTEAFF,TGTGCCAGCAGTGCTACAGGGTACACTGAAGCTTTCTTT
TRBJ1-2,.,TRBV3-1,CASSQEREYGYTF,TGTGCCAGCAGCCAAGAGCGGGAGTATGGCTACACCTTC
TRBJ2-2,TRBD2,TRBV29-1,CSVAGTSEYTGELFF,TGCAGCGTTGCCGGGACTAGCGAGTACACCGGGGAGCTGTTTTTT
TRBJ1-1,TRBD1,TRBV7-9,CASSPPGQAFEAFF,TGTGCCAGCAGCCCGCCGGGACAGGCCTTTGAAGCTTTCTTT
TRBJ2-1,TRBD1,TRBV10-3,CAISGQSDEQFF,TGTGCCATCTCGGGACAGTCCGATGAGCAGTTCTTC
TRBJ1-1,.,TRBV20-1,CSARPGVEAFF,TGCAGTGCTAGACCGGGAGTTGAAGCTTTCTTT
TRBJ2-5,TRBD1,TRBV4-3,CASSLGQGGEETQYF,TGCGCCAGCAGCCTGGGACAGGGGGGCGAAGAGACCCAGTACTTC
TRBJ1-5,.,TRBV20-1,CSAGKGNQPQHF,TGCAGTGCCGGGAAAGGGAATCAGCCCCAGCATTTT
TRBJ2-1,TRBD2,TRBV4-3,CASSQFGGVYNEQFF,TGCGCCAGCAGCCAATTCGGGGGGGTATACAATGAGCAGTTCTTC
TRBJ1-1,.,TRBV30,CAWSTAGYTEAFF,TGTGCCTGGAGTACCGCGGGGTACACTGAAGCTTTCTTT
TRBJ1-2,TRBD1,TRBV20-1,CSAPQGADGYTF,TGCAGTGCGCCACAGGGGGCTGATGGCTACACCTTC
TRBJ2-7,.,TRBV9,CASSGPGQSNEQYF,TGTGCCAGCAGCGGACCGGGACAATCCAACGAGCAGTACTTC
TRBJ2-1,TRBD2,TRBV20-1,CSAPFSGVYNEQFF,TGCAGTGCCCCATTTAGCGGGGTCTACAATGAGCAGTTCTTC
TRBJ1-1,.,TRBV29-1,CSVSDSLMNTEAFF,TGCAGCGTTTCCGACAGCTTGATGAACACTGAAGCTTTCTTT
TRBJ2-1,.,TRBV15,CATSRDRSGTGYNEQFF,TGTGCCACCAGCAGGGATCGAAGCGGGACAGGATACAATGAGCAGTTCTTC
TRBJ2-5,.,TRBV15,CATSRTGLQETQYF,TGTGCCACCAGCAGGACCGGCCTCCAAGAGACCCAGTACTTC
TRBJ2-5,.,TRBV12-3/TRBV12-4,CASSLILGETQYF,TGTGCCAGCAGTTTAATTTTAGGGGAGACCCAGTACTTC